This entry describes one T cell receptor beta chain. The sample belongs to a study of blood T cell repertoires in COVID-19. Overall study context: PBMCs, B-cell-depleted T cells, or T cells provided the cDNA or gDNA that made up the material.

Sequencing was performed with immunoSEQ multiplex PCR; in TCRdb, only in-frame clones are kept and a portion is missing. Of hundreds of thousands of clones in the sample, over 75% were seen once. The sequencing sample was made of peripheral blood. The receptor was derived from a woman aged 60-75 years with COVID-19, enrolled during active disease.

The CDR3 DNA reads as TGTGCCAGTAGTCGTGACAGGGGATACGGGGAGCTGTTTTTT. This codes for CASSRDRGYGELFF. The genes are TRBV19 and TRBJ2-2, with 8 bases matching TRBD1. The CDR3 spans 14 residues. Germline lookup yields CDR1 LNHDA and CDR2 SQIVND (reference sequence). The junction had 6 bases not matched to a gene; V was cut back by 5 bases and J by 7 bases. The whole variable domain, filled in from reference TRBV19 and TRBJ2-2, reads DGGITQSPKYLFRKEGQNVTLSCEQNLNHDAMYWYRQDPGQGLRLIYYSQIVNDFQKGDIAEGYSVSREKKESFPLTVTSAQKNPTAFYLCASSRDRGYGELFFGEGSRLTVL.